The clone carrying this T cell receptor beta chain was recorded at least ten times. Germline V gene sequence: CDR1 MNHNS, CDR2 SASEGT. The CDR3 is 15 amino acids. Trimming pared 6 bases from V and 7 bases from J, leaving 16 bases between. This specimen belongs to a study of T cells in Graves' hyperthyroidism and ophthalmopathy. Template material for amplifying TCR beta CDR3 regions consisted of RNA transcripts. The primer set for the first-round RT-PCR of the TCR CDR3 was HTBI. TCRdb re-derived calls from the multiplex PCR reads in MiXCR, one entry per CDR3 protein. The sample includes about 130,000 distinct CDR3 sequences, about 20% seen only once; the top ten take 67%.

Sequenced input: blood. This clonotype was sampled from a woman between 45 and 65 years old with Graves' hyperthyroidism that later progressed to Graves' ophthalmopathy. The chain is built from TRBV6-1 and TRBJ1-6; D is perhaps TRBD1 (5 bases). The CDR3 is CASSTGTSGNSPLHF. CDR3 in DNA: TGTGCCAGCAGCACCGGGACCTCCGGCAATTCACCCCTCCACTTT.